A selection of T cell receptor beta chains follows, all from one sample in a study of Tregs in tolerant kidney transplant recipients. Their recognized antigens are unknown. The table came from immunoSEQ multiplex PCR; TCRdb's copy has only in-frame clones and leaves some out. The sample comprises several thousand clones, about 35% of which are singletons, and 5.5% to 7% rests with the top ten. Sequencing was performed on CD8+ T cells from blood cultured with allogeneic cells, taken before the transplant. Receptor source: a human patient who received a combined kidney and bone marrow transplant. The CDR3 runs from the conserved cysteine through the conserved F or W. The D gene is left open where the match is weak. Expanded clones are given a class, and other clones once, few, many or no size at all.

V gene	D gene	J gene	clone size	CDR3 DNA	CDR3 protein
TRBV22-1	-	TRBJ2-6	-	TGTCCTGGGAGACCAAGGAGAAAGCGAAAAAGTCGGGCCAACGTCCTGACTTTC	CPGRPRRKRKSRANVLTF
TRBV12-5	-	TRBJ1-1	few	TGTGCTAGTGGTGATGGACAGTTGAACACTGAAGCTTTCTTT	CASGDGQLNTEAFF
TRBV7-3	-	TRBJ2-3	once	TGTGCCAGCAGCTTATTGCAGGGAGATACGCAGTATTTT	CASSLLQGDTQYF
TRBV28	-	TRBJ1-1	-	TGTGCCAGCACCCTCCTCTCGTCAGGTTCTGGCACTGAAGCTTTCTTT	CASTLLSSGSGTEAFF
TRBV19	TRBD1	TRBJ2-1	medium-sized	TGTGCCAGTAGTGACACCGGGACAGGCTACAATGAGCAGTTCTTC	CASSDTGTGYNEQFF
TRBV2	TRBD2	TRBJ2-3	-	TGTGCCAGCATGCTAGCGGGAGGGCCCGGGACAGATACGCAGTATTTT	CASMLAGGPGTDTQYF
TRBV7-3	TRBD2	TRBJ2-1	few	TGTGCCAGCAGCTTAGAGTTGGGGATAAGCGGGGGGACGGGTGAGCAGTTCTTC	CASSLELGISGGTGEQFF
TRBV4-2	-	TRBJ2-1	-	TGTGCCAGCCCCACCCCGGTGGCCTACAATGAGCAGTTCTTC	CASPTPVAYNEQFF
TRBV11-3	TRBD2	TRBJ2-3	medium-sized	TGTGCCAGCAGCTTAAGACTAGCGGGGGACACAGATACGCAGTATTTT	CASSLRLAGDTDTQYF
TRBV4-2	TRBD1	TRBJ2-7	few	TGTGCCAGCAGCCAATTAGGGACAGGGGTCTACGAGCAGTACTTC	CASSQLGTGVYEQYF
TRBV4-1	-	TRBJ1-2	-	TGCGCCAGCAGCCAAGCCAGATCCCCGGGTAACTATGGCTACACCTTC	CASSQARSPGNYGYTF
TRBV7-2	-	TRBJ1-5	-	TGTGCCAGCAGCTTAAGACTGACAGCCCAGAATAGCAATCAGCCCCAGCATTTT	CASSLRLTAQNSNQPQHF
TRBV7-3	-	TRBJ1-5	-	TGTGCCAGCAGCTTGGGGGCCCTCTCGCCCCAGCATTTT	CASSLGALSPQHF
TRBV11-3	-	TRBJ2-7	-	TGTGCCAGCAGCTTTCGACTATCCTACGAGCAGTACTTC	CASSFRLSYEQYF
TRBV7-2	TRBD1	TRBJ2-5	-	TGTGCCAGCAGCTACAGGGGGAAATCTAAAGAGACCCAGTACTTC	CASSYRGKSKETQYF
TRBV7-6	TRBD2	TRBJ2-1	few	TGTGCCAGCAGCGTGGGAGCGGGAGGGGACAATGAGCAGTTCTTC	CASSVGAGGDNEQFF
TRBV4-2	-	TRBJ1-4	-	TGTGCCAGCAGACAAGCTGACTCAGGGAGGATTATCAAACTGTTTTTT	CASRQADSGRIIKLFF
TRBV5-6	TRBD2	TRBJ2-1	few	TGTGCCAGCAGCTCGCGGGAGGGCCTATACAATGAGCAGTTCTTC	CASSSREGLYNEQFF
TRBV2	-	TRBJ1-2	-	TGTGCCATCCAGGGGATGGGAGATGGCTACACCTTC	CAIQGMGDGYTF
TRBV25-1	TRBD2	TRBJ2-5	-	TGTGCCAGCAGTGAATCCTGGGGGGGACTTCAAGAGACCCAGTACTTC	CASSESWGGLQETQYF
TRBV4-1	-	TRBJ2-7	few	TGCGCCAGCAGCCCAGGACTTACCTACGAGCAGTACTTC	CASSPGLTYEQYF
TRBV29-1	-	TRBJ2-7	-	TGCAGCGTTGTATTACAGGCCTACGAGCAGTACTTC	CSVVLQAYEQYF
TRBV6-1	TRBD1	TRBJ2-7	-	TGTGCCACCCAGGGGGCAGGGCTCGACGAGCAGTACTTC	CATQGAGLDEQYF
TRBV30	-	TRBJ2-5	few	TGTGCCTGGGGGATTAGGGGGGGGGCGGGAGAGACCCAGTACTTC	CAWGIRGGAGETQYF
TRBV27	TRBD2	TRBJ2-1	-	TGTGCCAGCAGTCCGCTAACGACTAGCGGGCCCCACAATGAGCAGTTCTTC	CASSPLTTSGPHNEQFF
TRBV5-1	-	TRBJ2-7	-	TGCGCCAGCAGCTTGGACCTAACCTACGAGCAGTACTTC	CASSLDLTYEQYF
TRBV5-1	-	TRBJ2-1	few	TGCGCCAGCAGCTTGCTAGCTTACAATGAGCAGTTCTTC	CASSLLAYNEQFF
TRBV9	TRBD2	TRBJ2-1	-	TGTGCCAGCAGCGTAGAAACGGGGGGGACCTACAATGAGCAGTTCTTC	CASSVETGGTYNEQFF
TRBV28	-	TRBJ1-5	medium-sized	TGTGCCAGCAGTTTAAGACAGGGCAATCAGCCCCAGCATTTT	CASSLRQGNQPQHF
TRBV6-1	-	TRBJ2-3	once	TGTGCCAGCAGTGATGTACTACAGGCCAGAGAAGATACGCAGTATTTT	CASSDVLQAREDTQYF
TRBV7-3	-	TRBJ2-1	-	TGTGCCAGCAGCTCCCCGGTCAGGCCTCGCGAGCAGTTCTTC	CASSSPVRPREQFF
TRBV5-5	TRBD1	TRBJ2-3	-	TGTGCCAGCAGCTTAGGGACAGGCACAGATACGCAGTATTTT	CASSLGTGTDTQYF
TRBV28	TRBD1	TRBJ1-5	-	TGTGCCAGCACCCGGGACAGGGTGCAGCCCCAGCATTTT	CASTRDRVQPQHF
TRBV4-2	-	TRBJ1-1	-	TGTGCCAGCAGCCAAGCGGGGGACACTGAAGCTTTCTTT	CASSQAGDTEAFF
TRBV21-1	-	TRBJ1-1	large	TGTGCCAGCAGCAAGAGCACTGAAGCTTTCTTT	CASSKSTEAFF
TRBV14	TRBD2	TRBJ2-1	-	TGTGCCAGCAGCCAATACGCAGCGGGGGCCGGTGAGCAGTTCTTC	CASSQYAAGAGEQFF
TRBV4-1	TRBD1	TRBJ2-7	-	TGTGCCAGCAGCCAAGAGGGACAGCTATCCTACGAGCAGTACTTC	CASSQEGQLSYEQYF
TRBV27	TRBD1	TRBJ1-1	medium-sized	TGTGCCAGCAGTCTTGACAGGGGGCTCACTGAAGCTTTCTTT	CASSLDRGLTEAFF
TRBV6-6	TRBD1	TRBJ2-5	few	TGTGCCAGCAGCCCTCTACCGGGACAGGGAAAAGAGACCCAGTACTTC	CASSPLPGQGKETQYF
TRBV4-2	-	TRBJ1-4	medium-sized	TGTGCCAGCAGCCCTCGGCAGGGCATTGAAAAACTGTTTTTT	CASSPRQGIEKLFF
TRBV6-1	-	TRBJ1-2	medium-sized	TGTGCCAGCAGTGTGGGCAGTAACTATGGCTACACCTTC	CASSVGSNYGYTF
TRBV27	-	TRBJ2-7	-	TGTGCCAGCAGCGTCTCGGGGGGCGAGGCCTACGAGCAGTACTTC	CASSVSGGEAYEQYF